Below, 20 T cell receptor beta chains from the same sample are listed, as sequenced in a study of metastatic and nonmetastatic thyroid tumors. Treatment of any kind had been given to no patient before thyroid surgery. Using MiXCR, TCRdb re-called clones from the PCR reads. The sample holds tens of thousands of clones, less than 20% seen once. Input material: blood. The receptors come from a female donor with papillary thyroid cancer or a benign thyroid nodule (not recorded which). Some clones in this sample may be carry-over from other donors' samples.

This chain joins TRBV5-1 and TRBJ2-2; unclear D gene. V was clipped by 1 base and J by 4 bases, with 11 bases between them. This CDR3 is 15 amino acids long. CDR1 and CDR2 from the germline V gene are SGHRS and YFSETQ. CDR3 nucleotide sequence: TGCGCCAGCAGCTTGTACGCTACCCCCACCGGGGAGCTGTTTTTT. It is translated as CASSLYATPTGELFF. Full variable domain (missing parts from reference TRBV5-1 and TRBJ2-2): KAGVTQTPRYLIKTRGQQVTLSCSPISGHRSVSWYQQTPGQGLQFLFEYFSETQRNKGNFPGRFSGRQFSNSRSEMNVSTLELGDSALYLCASSLYATPTGELFFGEGSRLTVL.

Written as DNA, the CDR3 is TGTGCCAGCAGTTTGAGGACAGGGACGTTCGGGGCCAACGTCCTGACTTTC. Translation gives CASSLRTGTFGANVLTF. The rearrangement uses TRBV12-3 or TRBV12-4 and TRBJ2-6, with 8 bases lining up with TRBD1. V shed 3 bases, J shed 4 bases, and the junction held 8 bases outside the gene matches. This CDR3 contains 17 residues.

Ten or more counts support this clone. The V and J genes are TRBV2 and TRBJ2-3; D unresolved. The CDR3 extends over 10 amino acids. The germline gives CDR1 SNHLY, CDR2 FYNNEI. V shed 8 bases and J shed 5 bases, with 5 bases lying between them. The CDR3: CASRKDTQYF. CDR3 coding DNA: TGTGCCAGCCGGAAAGATACGCAGTATTTT.

The rearrangement links TRBV9 to TRBJ2-6, with 7 positions matching TRBD1. This CDR3 region has 16 residues. Trimming cost V 5 bases and J 4 bases; bases outside gene matches: 9. CDR1 and CDR2 (germline): SGDLS, YYNGEE. The CDR3 sequence: CASSARQGAGANVLTF. CDR3 DNA sequence: TGTGCCAGCAGTGCCAGACAGGGTGCAGGGGCCAACGTCCTGACTTTC. The variable domain in full, completed from reference TRBV9 and TRBJ2-6, reads DSGVTQTPKHLITATGQRVTLRCSPRSGDLSVYWYQQSLDQGLQFLIQYYNGEERAKGNILERFSAQQFPDLHSELNLSSLELGDSALYFCASSARQGAGANVLTFGAGSRLTVL.

The sample holds many counts of this clone. The rearrangement links TRBV11-2 to TRBJ2-5, with 13 bases matching TRBD2. Unmatched junction bases numbered 7, after V lost 5 bases and J lost 7 bases. CDR1 and CDR2 (germline): SGHAT, FQNNGV. This CDR3 spans 15 amino acids. The CDR3 loop reads CASSKLAGGLGTQYF. The CDR3 nucleotides are TGTGCCAGCAGCAAACTAGCGGGGGGGCTGGGGACCCAGTACTTC.

This clone has ten or more counts. The V gene is TRBV28, the J gene TRBJ1-3; D gene unclear. This CDR3 region has 14 residues. Germline loops: CDR1 MDHEN, CDR2 SYDVKM. V was cut by 6 bases and J by 1 base, with 10 bases left in between. CDR3 sequence reads: CASRPDGSGNTIYF. As DNA, the CDR3 is TGTGCCAGCAGACCTGACGGTTCTGGAAACACCATATATTTT.

This clone was detected many times. The chain has TRBV6-4 and TRBJ2-2; TRBD2 aligns across 9 bases. The CDR3 sequence is 15 residues long. CDR1 and CDR2 from the germline V gene are MRHNA and SNTAGT. Trimming cost V 0 bases and J 4 bases; bases outside gene matches: 0. CDR3 sequence (DNA): TGTGCCAGCAGTGACTCGCGGGAGGGCACCGGGGAGCTGTTTTTT. Its translation: CASSDSREGTGELFF.

The chain uses TRBV6-6 and TRBJ1-6; 8 bases align to TRBD1. The CDR3 has 18 residues. Germline V gene data show CDR1 as MNHNY and CDR2 as SVGAGI (reference sequence). Germline trimming cut 4 bases from V and 5 bases from J; bases unmatched to any gene: 13. The CDR3 here is CASSSRTSMGQDNSPLHF. CDR3 bases: TGTGCCAGCAGTTCTCGAACCTCGATGGGACAGGATAATTCACCCCTCCACTTT.

This clone was observed at least ten times. The chain carries TRBV9 and TRBJ2-2; 8 bases map to TRBD2. The CDR3 contains 17 residues. CDR1 and CDR2 from the germline V gene are SGDLS and YYNGEE. The V segment lost 0 bases and the J segment 4 bases; nucleotides outside the gene matches: 8. The CDR3 DNA follows: TGTGCCAGCAGCGTAGGGGGAAGCGGGAGTAGCACCGGGGAGCTGTTTTTT. The encoded protein is CASSVGGSGSSTGELFF.

This clone appeared many times. The rearrangement links TRBV6-1 to TRBJ2-1, with no clear D. Germline CDR1 MNHNS, CDR2 SASEGT. V was shortened by 3 bases and J by 2 bases, with 20 bases between the two germline ends. There are 18 residues in the CDR3. The DNA for the CDR3 is TGTGCCAGCAGTGAGTATGGCGAGATCCCGGGCACCTACAATGAGCAGTTCTTC. It translates to CASSEYGEIPGTYNEQFF.

The chain uses TRBV20-1 and TRBJ2-7; TRBD1 might be the D (5 bases). Per the germline V gene, CDR1 is DFQATT and CDR2 is SNEGSKA (reference sequence). This CDR3 has 15 amino acids. V lost 4 bases to trimming and J lost 0 bases, with 16 bases between them. The chain's CDR3 is CSANPAVDISYEQYF. The CDR3 DNA is TGCAGTGCTAATCCTGCCGTGGACATCTCCTACGAGCAGTACTTC.

At least ten counts were recorded for this clone. Within the sample, other DNA sequences also encode this same CDR3. The V and J genes are TRBV18 and TRBJ2-1; weak D call: TRBD1 (5 bases). The CDR3 is made up of 17 amino acids. The V gene's germline CDR1 is KGHSH and CDR2 LQKENI. V was trimmed by 0 bases and J by 0 bases, leaving 12 bases between them. CDR3 DNA sequence: TGTGCCAGCTCACCACCTTTAGGGGCTAGCTCCTACAATGAGCAGTTCTTC. This translates into CASSPPLGASSYNEQFF.

This clone was recorded many times. The chain combines TRBV19 with TRBJ2-3, with 8 bases that match TRBD1. The CDR3 runs to 15 residues. V was clipped by 6 bases and J by 4 bases; unmatched bases: 9. Germline CDR1 reads LNHDA; CDR2 reads SQIVND (reference sequence). In DNA, the CDR3 is TGTGCCAGTAGGGACGGACAGGGTTGGGCAGATACGCAGTATTTT. It specifies CASRDGQGWADTQYF.

This clone was counted at least ten times. The CDR3 reads CASKGRITEAFF. For the CDR3, the DNA is TGTGCCAGCAAAGGACGGATCACTGAAGCTTTCTTT. The rearrangement uses TRBV19 and TRBJ1-1; D gene ambiguous. Trimming pared 9 bases from V and 4 bases from J, leaving 12 bases between. The CDR3 spans 12 residues. The germline gives CDR1 LNHDA, CDR2 SQIVND (reference sequence).

This clone was counted ten times or more. The genes are TRBV3-1 and TRBJ1-2, with D maybe TRBD1 (6 bases). The CDR3 spans 15 residues. Trimming took off 5 bases at V and 4 bases at J, with 17 bases between the two ends. CDR1 and CDR2 from the germline V gene are LGHDT and YNNKEL (reference sequence). This CDR3 reads CASSTAGGRGYGYTF. Written as DNA, the CDR3 is TGTGCCAGCAGCACCGCGGGGGGCCGGGGCTATGGCTACACCTTC.

This clone showed up many times. The genes are TRBV29-1 and TRBJ1-3; D not certain. V was pared by 7 bases and J by 0 bases, with 10 bases between. This CDR3 region has 13 residues. CDR1 is SQVTM and CDR2 is ANQGSEA in the germline V gene. CDR3: CSGGIDSGNTIYF. The CDR3 region has the DNA TGCAGCGGGGGAATTGACTCTGGAAACACCATATATTTT.

The V gene is TRBV4-1, the J gene TRBJ2-1; 8 nucleotides align to TRBD2. The CDR3 has 16 amino acids. Germline lookup yields CDR1 MGHRA and CDR2 YSYEKL. The V segment lost 0 bases and the J segment 6 bases; nucleotides outside the gene matches: 7. The CDR3 DNA is TGCGCCAGCAGCCAAGATAGGGCTAGCGGGTTCAATGAGCAGTTCTTC. Encoded protein: CASSQDRASGFNEQFF.

This rearrangement joins TRBV11-2 to TRBJ2-7; the match to TRBD2 covers 11 bases. Trimming cost V 4 bases and J 3 bases; bases outside gene matches: 11. CDR3 size: 17 residues. The germline gives CDR1 SGHAT, CDR2 FQNNGV. The DNA for the CDR3 is TGTGCCAGCAGCTGGGGGCTAGCGGGAGGTTCAGGCTACGAGCAGTACTTC. This codes for CASSWGLAGGSGYEQYF.

This clone was found a few times. J is TRBJ2-7 and V is TRBV6-6; 10 bases fit TRBD2. CDR3 length: 15 residues. CDR1 is MNHNY, CDR2 SVGAGI, per germline (reference sequence). Losses at the gene ends were 5 bases for V and 6 bases for J; bases not matched to a gene: 10. CDR3 coding DNA: TGTGCCAGCAGTACCCTAGCGGGAGAACGATCCGAGCAGTACTTC. Its translation is CASSTLAGERSEQYF.

The chain has TRBV20-1 and TRBJ2-7; 11 bases fit TRBD2. CDR1 and CDR2 from the germline V gene are DFQATT and SNEGSKA (reference sequence). There are 14 residues in the CDR3. The trim removed 3 bases at V and 5 bases at J, leaving 6 bases unmatched. The CDR3 loop reads CSARDSGRAHEQYF. CDR3 nucleotides: TGCAGTGCTAGGGATAGCGGGAGGGCCCACGAGCAGTACTTC.